The 31 T cell receptor beta chains reported below all come from one sample, sequenced in a study of T cells in Graves' hyperthyroidism and ophthalmopathy. RNA transcripts yielded amplified TCR beta CDR3 regions. In the first-round RT-PCR of the TCR CDR3, the HTBI primer set was used. TCRdb re-derived calls from the multiplex PCR reads in MiXCR, one entry per CDR3 protein. The table shows 450,000 to 700,000 distinct CDR3 sequences, with about 43% occurring only once. The specimen sequenced was peripheral blood or thyroid tissue (not recorded which). Every receptor here comes from an adult woman with Graves' disease, either hyperthyroidism or ophthalmopathy (not recorded which).

The V gene is TRBV2, the J gene TRBJ2-5; 7 bases agree with TRBD1. CDR3 length equals 17 residues. CDR1 is SNHLY, CDR2 FYNNEI, per germline. V was clipped by 1 base and J by 0 bases; unmatched bases: 8. As DNA, the CDR3 is TGTGCCAGCAGTGAAGGGGGACCGACAGGGAACCAAGAGACCCAGTACTTC. This encodes CASSEGGPTGNQETQYF.

This chain uses TRBV7-9 with TRBJ2-7; D gene uncertain. Germline V gives CDR1 SEHNR, CDR2 FQNEAQ (reference sequence). This CDR3 has 14 residues. The V end lost 6 bases, the J end lost 2 bases, and 14 bases lay between the germline ends. In DNA, the CDR3 is TGTGCCAGCAGTCCTAACAGTACCCCCTACGAGCAGTACTTC. This translates into CASSPNSTPYEQYF. Supplemented by reference TRBV7-9 and TRBJ2-7, the full variable domain reads DTGVSQNPRHKITKRGQNVTFRCDPISEHNRLYWYRQTLGQGPEFLTYFQNEAQLEKSRLLSDRFSAERPKGSFSTLEIQRTEQGDSAMYLCASSPNSTPYEQYFGPGTRLTVT.

V and J are TRBV20-1 and TRBJ2-5; TRBD1 aligns across 7 bases. Trimming at V came to 6 bases and at J to 3 bases, leaving 4 bases not matched to a gene. The germline V gene has CDR1 DFQATT and CDR2 SNEGSKA (reference sequence). The CDR3 is made up of 12 amino acids. This CDR3 is CSAPGTEETQYF. As DNA, the CDR3 is TGCAGTGCCCCCGGGACAGAAGAGACCCAGTACTTC.

The DNA of the CDR3 is TGTGCCAGCAGCCCAATGCCGGGAGACTACGAGCAGTACTTC. Translation: CASSPMPGDYEQYF. The rearrangement links TRBV28 to TRBJ2-7; TRBD2 is a possible D gene (6 bases). Per germline, CDR1 MDHEN and CDR2 SYDVKM. The V gene lost 6 bases and the J gene lost 3 bases, with 15 bases spanning the gap. This CDR3 has 14 residues.

The chain employs TRBV20-1 and TRBJ1-6; D is possibly TRBD1 (6 bases). This CDR3 spans 13 amino acids. Germline CDR1 and CDR2: DFQATT and SNEGSKA (reference sequence). The V gene lost 4 bases and the J gene lost 10 bases, with 14 bases spanning the gap. The CDR3 coding sequence is TGCAGTGCTATGGGGCAGGGGCTCTCACCCCTCCACTTT. The encoded protein is CSAMGQGLSPLHF.

Concerning this clonotype: The junction and the germline gene differ at one end; a read error may be behind it. This sequence joins TRBV7-9 and TRBJ1-1; D gene ambiguous. Germline-derived CDR1 and CDR2 are SEHNR and FQNEAQ (reference sequence). This CDR3 contains 14 residues. CDR3 residues: CASSLRGQNSEAFF. CDR3 in DNA: TGTGCCAGCAGCTTAAGAGGGCAGAACTCTGAAGCTTTCTTT. Based on the CDR3 plus reference TRBV7-9 and TRBJ1-1, the full variable domain is DTGVSQNPRHKITKRGQNVTFRCDPISEHNRLYWYRQTLGQGPEFLTYFQNEAQLEKSRLLSDRFSAERPKGSFSTLEIQRTEQGDSAMYLCASSLRGQNSEAFFGQGTRLTVV.

V gene TRBV28 combines with J gene TRBJ1-2, with D perhaps TRBD1 (5 bases). The CDR3 totals 14 residues. Trimming removed 5 bases at V and 3 bases at J, with 13 bases between. Germline V gene data show CDR1 as MDHEN and CDR2 as SYDVKM. CDR3: CASSPWGSDYGYTF. CDR3 DNA sequence: TGTGCCAGCAGTCCTTGGGGGAGCGACTATGGCTACACCTTC.

This clonotype occurred many times. The rearrangement links TRBV20-1 to TRBJ1-1, with 7 bases matching TRBD1. Germline CDR1 reads DFQATT; CDR2 reads SNEGSKA (reference sequence). The trim removed 5 bases at V and 7 bases at J, leaving 7 bases unmatched. The CDR3 totals 12 residues. The CDR3 DNA is TGCAGTGCTGAGGGACAGCCCTATGAAGCTTTCTTT. It encodes CSAEGQPYEAFF.

Remarks on this clonotype: Germline is not matched at one junction end, which may reflect a read error. The chain uses TRBV7-9 and TRBJ2-2, with D perhaps TRBD2 (6 bases). The CDR3 runs 16 residues. Looked up from germline, CDR1 is SEHNR and CDR2 is FQNEAQ (reference sequence). The CDR3: CASSPTEGSGTGELFF. The CDR3 DNA sequence: TGCGCCAGCAGTCCTACGGAGGGGAGTGGCACCGGGGAGCTGTTTTTT.

The chain employs TRBV10-3 and TRBJ1-1; D perhaps matches TRBD1 (5 bases). This CDR3 has 12 residues. The germline gives CDR1 ENHRY, CDR2 SYGVKD. V was shortened by 10 bases and J by 3 bases, with 12 bases between the two germline ends. In DNA form, the CDR3 reads TGTGCCACCAGCTCCAGGGACACTGAAGCTTTCTTT. Amino acids: CATSSRDTEAFF.

The genes are TRBV2 and TRBJ2-7; perhaps D is TRBD1 or TRBD2 (5 bases each). Germline V lookup: CDR1 SNHLY, CDR2 FYNNEI. The CDR3 sequence is 13 residues long. Deletions cut 6 bases from V and 7 bases from J, with 16 bases between. This CDR3 reads CASSLGTAGEQYF. Written as DNA, the CDR3 is TGTGCCAGCAGCTTAGGGACGGCGGGTGAGCAGTACTTC. Combining the CDR3 with reference TRBV2 and TRBJ2-7 gives the whole variable domain EPEVTQTPSHQVTQMGQEVILRCVPISNHLYFYWYRQILGQKVEFLVSFYNNEISEKSEIFDDQFSVERPDGSNFTLKIRSTKLEDSAMYFCASSLGTAGEQYFGPGTRLTVT.

This sequence joins TRBV6-5 and TRBJ2-6; no firm D call. V was clipped by 6 bases and J by 17 bases, with 8 bases between them. In germline, CDR1 is MNHEY, CDR2 SVGAGI. CDR3 length: 9 residues. The CDR3 DNA sequence: TGTGCCAGCAGCCAAGCCTTGACTTTC. This gives the protein CASSQALTF.

This chain uses TRBV20-1 with TRBJ2-5; 11 bases map to TRBD2. J gave up 1 base and V 3 bases, and 4 bases lay outside the gene matches. This CDR3 has 15 residues. Germline V lookup: CDR1 DFQATT, CDR2 SNEGSKA (reference sequence). The CDR3 reads CSARPLAGAQETQYF. The DNA of the CDR3 is TGCAGTGCTAGGCCACTAGCGGGGGCCCAAGAGACCCAGTACTTC.

This clonotype was detected many times. The V and J genes are TRBV6-6 and TRBJ2-7; D may be TRBD1 or TRBD2 (5 bases each). Trimming took 5 bases from V and 2 from J, leaving 19 bases between them. The V gene's germline CDR1 is MNHNY and CDR2 SVGAGI (reference sequence). The CDR3 is 16 residues long. CDR3 amino acids: CASSTSGTYEAYEQYF. CDR3 DNA: TGTGCCAGCAGTACCTCCGGGACCTATGAGGCCTACGAGCAGTACTTC.

The chain combines TRBV5-1 with TRBJ2-2; no clear D. CDR1 is SGHRS, CDR2 YFSETQ, per germline. V was shortened by 0 bases and J by 8 bases, with 8 bases between the two germline ends. The CDR3 spans 13 residues. The CDR3 nucleotides are TGCGCCAGCAGCTTGGTTGGTCCTGGGGAGCTGTTTTTT. This encodes CASSLVGPGELFF.

The chain carries TRBV2 and TRBJ1-1; a weak D match, TRBD1 (6 bases). Trimming removed 5 bases at V and 1 base at J, with 11 bases between. Germline V lookup: CDR1 SNHLY, CDR2 FYNNEI. This CDR3 is 14 amino acids long. The chain's CDR3 is CASSYLQGNTEAFF. DNA of the CDR3: TGTGCCAGCAGTTATCTACAGGGGAACACTGAAGCTTTCTTT.

The sample holds many counts of this clonotype. The V call is TRBV9, the J call TRBJ2-7; D not certain. Between the trimmed V and J ends, which lost 0 bases and 2 bases, there was a span of 9 bases. The CDR3 extends over 14 amino acids. The germline CDR1 and CDR2 sequences are SGDLS and YYNGEE. In nucleotides, the CDR3 is TGTGCCAGCAGCGTAGATTTGAGTCCCTACGAGCAGTACTTC. Amino acid sequence: CASSVDLSPYEQYF.

The CDR3 loop reads CASSLAGEAEQYF. The CDR3 nucleotides are TGTGCCAGCAGCTTGGCAGGGGAGGCCGAGCAGTACTTC. This chain joins TRBV7-2 and TRBJ2-7; the D gene could be TRBD1 or TRBD2 (6 bases each). V was trimmed by 3 bases and J by 6 bases, leaving 12 bases between them. The length of the CDR3 is 13 residues. Germline CDR1 SGHTA, CDR2 FQGNSA.

V usage is TRBV3-1 and J usage is TRBJ1-4; no clear D. Trimming removed 0 bases at V and 1 base at J, with 6 bases between. This CDR3 is built from 15 residues. Germline assignment: CDR1 LGHDT and CDR2 YNNKEL (reference sequence). The CDR3 nucleotides read TGTGCCAGCAGCCAAGAAGGGCTAACTAATGAAAAACTGTTTTTT. This gives the protein CASSQEGLTNEKLFF. The whole variable domain, filled in from reference TRBV3-1 and TRBJ1-4, reads DTAVSQTPKYLVTQMGNDKSIKCEQNLGHDTMYWYKQDSKKFLKIMFSYNNKELIINETVPNRFSPKSPDKAHLNLHINSLELGDSAVYFCASSQEGLTNEKLFFGSGTQLSVL.

The chain is built from TRBV9 and TRBJ2-7; D not certain. The CDR3 has 11 residues. Germline V gene lookup returns CDR1 SGDLS and CDR2 YYNGEE. The V end was cut by 9 bases, the J end by 6 bases, with 13 bases between. CDR3 protein: CATSHGREQYF. For the CDR3, the DNA is TGTGCCACTTCCCATGGCCGCGAGCAGTACTTC.

At least ten counts were recorded for this clonotype. The chain recombines TRBV12-3 or TRBV12-4 with TRBJ2-7; no definite D call. Trimming took 6 bases from V and 5 from J, leaving 11 bases between them. This CDR3 is 12 amino acids long. The CDR3 coding sequence is TGTGCCAGCAGCCTCGACTTTGACGAGCAGTACTTC. Protein product: CASSLDFDEQYF.

The chain is built from TRBV10-3 and TRBJ2-3; D is uncertain. This CDR3 has 14 residues. Per the germline V gene, CDR1 is ENHRY and CDR2 is SYGVKD. V lost 0 bases to trimming and J lost 0 bases, with 4 bases between them. CDR3 nucleotide sequence: TGTGCCATCAGTGAGTCTGCGAGCACAGATACGCAGTATTTT. This translates into CAISESASTDTQYF.

This clonotype has just a few counts. This rearrangement joins TRBV29-1 to TRBJ2-2; no firm D call. V lost 1 base, J lost 1 base, and 4 bases lay in between. The CDR3 runs 13 residues. Looked up from germline, CDR1 is SQVTM and CDR2 is ANQGSEA. The CDR3 nucleotides read TGCAGCGTTGAAGGATGGAACACCGGGGAGCTGTTTTTT. Translation: CSVEGWNTGELFF.

In this sample, this clonotype turned up a few times. The V call is TRBV5-1, the J call TRBJ2-7; D is uncertain. The V and J ends lost 1 base and 2 bases respectively, with 10 bases between them. Germline values: CDR1 SGHRS, CDR2 YFSETQ. This CDR3 is built from 14 residues. CDR3 region: CASSLFQSTYEQYF. In nucleotides, the CDR3 is TGCGCCAGCAGCTTGTTCCAGTCTACCTACGAGCAGTACTTC.

This chain connects TRBV9 to TRBJ2-7; 7 bases align to TRBD1. CDR1 SGDLS and CDR2 YYNGEE come from the germline V gene. The CDR3 extends over 13 amino acids. V was clipped by 3 bases and J by 6 bases; unmatched bases: 6. In DNA form, the CDR3 reads TGTGCCAGCAGCGGAACAGGGGTCTCCGAGCAGTACTTC. It is translated as CASSGTGVSEQYF.

In its sample, this clonotype was seen a few times. The V call is TRBV27, the J call TRBJ1-2, with D unclear. The V and J ends lost 2 bases and 4 bases respectively, with 17 bases between them. This CDR3 spans 16 amino acids. Germline lookup yields CDR1 MNHEY and CDR2 SMNVEV (reference sequence). This chain's CDR3 is CASSLVSPKQTYGYTF. CDR3 DNA sequence: TGTGCCAGCAGTTTAGTTTCCCCGAAACAAACCTATGGCTACACCTTC.

The CDR3 nucleotides are TGTGCCAGCAGCGCCTCGACAGGGTACACTGAAGCTTTCTTT. This sequence encodes CASSASTGYTEAFF. The chain recombines TRBV7-9 with TRBJ1-1, with 7 bases identical to TRBD1. CDR3 length equals 14 residues. Trimming removed 5 bases from V and 3 bases from J; junction bases left unmatched: 6. CDR1 is SEHNR and CDR2 is FQNEAQ in the germline V gene (reference sequence).

J is TRBJ2-7 and V is TRBV7-2; D not certain. This CDR3 has 15 amino acids. The V end lost 5 bases, the J end lost 1 base, and 15 bases lay between the germline ends. Looked up from germline, CDR1 is SGHTA and CDR2 is FQGNSA. The DNA of the CDR3 is TGTGCCAGCAGCCAAGTTATCGCAGGTTCCTACGAGCAGTACTTC. Translated: CASSQVIAGSYEQYF. The full variable domain, with the rest looked up from reference TRBV7-2 and TRBJ2-7, is GAGVSQSPSNKVTEKGKDVELRCDPISGHTALYWYRQSLGQGLEFLIYFQGNSAPDKSGLPSDRFSAERTGGSVSTLTIQRTQQEDSAVYLCASSQVIAGSYEQYFGPGTRLTVT.

In its sample, this clonotype was seen many times. The V and J genes are TRBV30 and TRBJ1-5; 8 bases match TRBD1. The germline gives CDR1 GTSNPN, CDR2 SVGIG (reference sequence). The J segment lost 5 bases and the V segment lost 0 bases, leaving 0 bases of the junction unmatched. The CDR3 is 13 amino acids. The CDR3 nucleotides read TGTGCCTGGAGTGTACAGGGGGATCAGCCCCAGCATTTT. Protein: CAWSVQGDQPQHF.

The table lists this clonotype with many counts. The CDR3 sequence: CASSLGGTSPEQYF. The CDR3, as DNA: TGTGCCAGCAGCTTAGGGGGGACTAGCCCTGAGCAGTACTTC. This sequence joins TRBV7-8 and TRBJ2-7; TRBD2 matches 9 bases. The germline V gene encodes CDR1 SGHVS and CDR2 FQNEAQ. The CDR3 length is 14 residues. Unmatched junction bases numbered 5, after V lost 1 base and J lost 7 bases.

The gene calls are TRBV7-9 and TRBJ2-5; 11 positions agree with TRBD2. The end of the DNA aligns better with TRBJ2-1, so the J call may be wrong. The CDR3 is 15 amino acids. Germline V gene data show CDR1 as SEHNR and CDR2 as FQNEAQ (reference sequence). The CDR3 DNA reads TGTGCCAGCAGCTTCGGTAGCGGGAGGGCCGGAGAGCAGTTCTTC. Protein sequence: CASSFGSGRAGEQFF.